What follows is one T cell receptor (beta chain) and its context. This clone was observed a few times. It has no known antigen specificity. No quality values exist for individual bases; no much larger clone is one base distant. The data were obtained in a study of OX40 agonist ivuxolimab in advanced cancers. Background for the entire study: The costimulatory receptor OX40 (CD134) was targeted by ivuxolimab, a fully human IgG2 agonistic monoclonal antibody. Intravenous ivuxolimab was administered to patients every 2 weeks at six dose levels: 0.01, 0.1, 0.3, 1.5, 3 and 10 mg/kg. Of the 50 to 55 patients in dose escalation, some 20 had hepatocellular carcinoma, about 15 had melanoma, 9 had renal cell carcinoma and 9 had head and neck cancer. In the dose-escalation cohort, around four fifths of patients were male, and the mean age was 60 years with a range of roughly 20 to 85. Prior anti-PD-1, anti-PD-L1 or anti-CTLA-4 therapy was permitted, and checkpoint inhibitors had been received by about 36% of dose-escalation patients. Three dose-escalation patients achieved partial responses, one with hepatocellular carcinoma and two with cutaneous melanoma. Peripheral TCRbeta sequencing was intended to test whether TCR sequence diversity was altered and clonal T-cell expansion was caused by ivuxolimab. The paper describes the monotherapy dose-escalation part (N of about 54 patients) of the phase I trial of ivuxolimab.

The investigation overall reported the following: In partial responders in the 0.1-3.0 mg/kg groups, normalized peripheral clonal expansion was found to be among the lowest, especially among CD8+ T cells. Low levels of normalized T-cell clonal expansion were also seen in some nonresponding patients. At doses of 0.1 to 3.0 mg/kg, clonal expansion of both CD4+ and CD8+ blood T cells was observed from baseline to week 6. After ivuxolimab, CD8+ T cells had more expanded clones than CD4+ T cells on average. The antigen specificity of the peripheral T cells that underwent clonal expansion was not determined.

Including cysteine and phenylalanine, the CDR3 has 15 amino acids. Only the CDR3 DNA is retained, 45 bases long and in frame from the first base. Clipping removes 2 bases from V and 6 bases from J, with 5 as the unmatched junction base count. The germline V gene supplies CDR1 MNHEY and CDR2 SVGAGI. Genomic DNA was isolated from the sorted cells so that the TCRbeta CDR3 region could be sequenced. The immunoSEQ Assay was used for sequencing of TCRbeta CDR3 regions. In TCRdb, the immuneACCESS table is reduced to in-frame sequences with V and J assigned. These tables do not hold every clone; where another copy was compared, an unresolved V gene accounts for under half, and the others remain unexplained. Within this sample are more than 50,000 clones, with 70% to 90% of them counted one time only. The top ten hold 4.7% of the sample. Patients with a history of autoimmune disease or receiving systemic immunosuppression were excluded from the trial. Peripheral blood for TCR sequencing was collected from all dose cohorts at baseline, on cycle 4 day 1, and on cycle 7 day 1. The samples were drawn from a first-in-human, open-label, multicenter phase I dose-escalation trial of ivuxolimab. The trial enrolled adults with locally advanced or metastatic head and neck squamous cell, hepatocellular, melanoma or renal cell carcinoma. Before TCR sequencing, CD4+ T cells and CD8+ T cells from peripheral blood were sorted into separate populations.

The chain uses TRBV6-5 and TRBJ2-2; 8 middle bases align to TRBD2. The sample consisted of CD4+ or CD8+ T cells sorted from blood, taken in a trial of the OX40 agonist ivuxolimab. The source of this sequence is an adult with an advanced solid tumor such as melanoma, head and neck, liver or kidney cancer. The bases are TGTGCCAGCAGTTACAACGGGAGGGCCCCCGGGGAGCTGTTTTTT. This codes for CASSYNGRAPGELFF.